The entry below gives a single T cell receptor beta chain sequence along with its context. No antigen is known for it. The cDNA 3' end received a ligated oligonucleotide with a UMI. First-round PCR used three to four cycles and beta primers RC1.1 and RC1.2 covering TRBC1 and TRBC2. TCRdb re-called the UMI-ligation and nested PCR reads through MiXCR, storing one row per CDR3 protein. This table has approximately 41,000 distinct CDR3 sequences, over 15% appearing once. This CDR3 has 12 residues. Trimming took off 5 bases at V and 5 bases at J, with 10 bases between the two ends. Per the germline V gene, CDR1 is DFQATT and CDR2 is SNEGSKA (reference sequence). Known numbers of the T cell clone KT2 were added to PBMC. Different KT2-to-PBMC ratios were created with a constant PBMC count. This record belongs to a study of quantifying T cell responses using KT2 cells. Looking at the study overall: cDNA was made from DNase-treated RNA using alpha and beta constant primers.

Findings and caveats of the study: Very high KT2 spike-in numbers caused saturation in KT2 sequence detection.

Specimen: PBMCs spiked with cells of the T cell clone KT2. This TCR was sampled from a human donor. The chain carries TRBV20-1 and TRBJ2-1, with D perhaps TRBD1 (5 bases). The CDR3 spells CSARIGDNEQFF. In DNA form, the CDR3 reads TGCAGTGCTCGAATAGGGGACAATGAGCAGTTCTTC.